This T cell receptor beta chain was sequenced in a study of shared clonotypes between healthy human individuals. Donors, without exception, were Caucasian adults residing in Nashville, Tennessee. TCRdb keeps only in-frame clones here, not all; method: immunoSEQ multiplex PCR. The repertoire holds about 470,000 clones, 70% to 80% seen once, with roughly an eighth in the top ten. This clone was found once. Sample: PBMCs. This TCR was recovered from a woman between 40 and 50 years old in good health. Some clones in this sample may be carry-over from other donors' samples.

CDR3 residues: CASSIRLAGDSYEQYF. CDR3 coding DNA: TGTGCCAGCAGTATCAGACTAGCGGGAGACTCCTACGAGCAGTACTTC. The chain is built from TRBV27 and TRBJ2-5, with 12 bases that match TRBD2. The J call may be wrong; the DNA end is better matched by TRBJ2-7. CDR1 is MNHEY, CDR2 SMNVEV, per germline (reference sequence). The length of the CDR3 is 16 residues.